This TCR beta chain was recorded in a study of cytomegalovirus exposure and HLA in healthy donors. Study-level background: Membership in the Caucasian-associated ancestry cluster was found for about four fifths of roughly 360 genotyped donors. Notes on the study in general: Most TCR beta V segments were productive about 87% or about 30% of the time in an earlier analysis. In a later analysis, across HLA loci, associated TCR counts were highest for DRB1, lowest for HLA-C.

PCR involved 60 Vbeta and 13 Jbeta primers. Method: immunoSEQ multiplex PCR; TCRdb's copy keeps in-frame clones and lacks some. The data hold around 120,000 clones, with around three quarters observed a single time. The CDR3 is 16 residues long. J gave up 5 bases and V 2 bases, and 7 bases lay outside the gene matches. Germline assignment: CDR1 MNHEY and CDR2 SVGAGI. Comment on this clone: Antigen: not known.

Material: PBMCs. This rearrangement joins TRBV6-5 to TRBJ2-1, with 9 bases lining up with TRBD2. The source of this sequence is a female donor in good health and CMV-seropositive. The CDR3 sequence is CASSYRPGLADNEQFF. In DNA, the CDR3 is TGTGCCAGCAGTTACCGCCCGGGACTAGCAGACAATGAGCAGTTCTTC.